The present T cell receptor (beta chain) was sequenced within a study of T cell changes during pregnancy in multiple sclerosis. TCRdb's table, derived via immunoSEQ multiplex PCR, lists solely in-frame clones and lacks some. The sample lists over 100,000 clones; 92% were seen once. Trimming took 3 bases from V and 1 from J, leaving 10 bases between them. In germline, CDR1 is LNHDA, CDR2 SQIVND (reference sequence). The CDR3 spans 14 residues. This chain uses TRBV19 with TRBJ2-7; the D is unclear. The receptor was isolated from a female donor with multiple sclerosis, enrolled in a pregnancy study. Here the sequenced sample was peripheral blood, taken in the third trimester of pregnancy. CDR3 region: CASSITTSSYEQYF. CDR3 DNA: TGTGCCAGTAGTATTACTACGTCTTCCTACGAGCAGTACTTC.